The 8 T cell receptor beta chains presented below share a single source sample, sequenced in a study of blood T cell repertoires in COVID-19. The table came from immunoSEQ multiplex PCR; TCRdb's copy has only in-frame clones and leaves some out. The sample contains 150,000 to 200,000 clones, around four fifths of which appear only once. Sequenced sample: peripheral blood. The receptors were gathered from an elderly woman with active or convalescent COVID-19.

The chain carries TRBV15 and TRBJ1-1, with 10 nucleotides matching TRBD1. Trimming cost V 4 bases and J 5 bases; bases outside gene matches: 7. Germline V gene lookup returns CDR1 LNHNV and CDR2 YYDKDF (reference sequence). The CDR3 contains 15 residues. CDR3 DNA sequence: TGTGCCACCAGCACGGGGGACAGGGGAAAGACTGAAGCTTTCTTT. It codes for CATSTGDRGKTEAFF.

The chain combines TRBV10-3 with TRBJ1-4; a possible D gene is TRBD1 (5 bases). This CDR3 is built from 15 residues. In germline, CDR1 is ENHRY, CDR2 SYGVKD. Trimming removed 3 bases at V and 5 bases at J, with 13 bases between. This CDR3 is CAISDSNGGNEKLFF. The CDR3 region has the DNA TGTGCCATCAGTGATTCCAACGGGGGGAATGAAAAACTGTTTTTT.

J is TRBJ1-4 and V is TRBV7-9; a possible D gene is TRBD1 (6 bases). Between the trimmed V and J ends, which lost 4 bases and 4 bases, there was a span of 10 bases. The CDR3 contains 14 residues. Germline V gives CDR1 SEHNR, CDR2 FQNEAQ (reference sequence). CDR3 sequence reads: CASSSDRINEKLFF. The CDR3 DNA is TGTGCCAGCAGCTCAGACAGGATTAATGAAAAACTGTTTTTT.

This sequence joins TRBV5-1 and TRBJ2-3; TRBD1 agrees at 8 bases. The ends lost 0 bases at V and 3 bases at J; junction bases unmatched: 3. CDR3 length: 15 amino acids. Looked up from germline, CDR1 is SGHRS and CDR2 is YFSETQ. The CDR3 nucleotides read TGCGCCAGCAGCTTGGATCAGGGGGCGACAGATACGCAGTATTTT. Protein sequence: CASSLDQGATDTQYF.

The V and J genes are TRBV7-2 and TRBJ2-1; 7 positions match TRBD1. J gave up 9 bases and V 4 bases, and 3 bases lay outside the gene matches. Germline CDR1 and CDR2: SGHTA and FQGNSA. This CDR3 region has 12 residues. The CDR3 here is CASSSQGTEQFF. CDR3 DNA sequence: TGTGCCAGCAGCTCACAGGGGACTGAGCAGTTCTTC.

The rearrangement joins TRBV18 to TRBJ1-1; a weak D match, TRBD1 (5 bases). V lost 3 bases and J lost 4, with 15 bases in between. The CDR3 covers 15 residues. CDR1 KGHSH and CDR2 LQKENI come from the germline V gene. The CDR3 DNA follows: TGTGCCAGCTCACCGAATATGGGGCAACGCACTGAAGCTTTCTTT. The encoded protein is CASSPNMGQRTEAFF.

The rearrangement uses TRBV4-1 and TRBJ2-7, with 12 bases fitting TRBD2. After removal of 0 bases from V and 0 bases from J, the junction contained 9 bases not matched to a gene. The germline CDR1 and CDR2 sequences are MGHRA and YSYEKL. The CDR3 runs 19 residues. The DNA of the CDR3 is TGCGCCAGCAGCCAAGAGTGGTCTAGCGGGGGGGGATTCTCCTACGAGCAGTACTTC. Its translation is CASSQEWSSGGGFSYEQYF.

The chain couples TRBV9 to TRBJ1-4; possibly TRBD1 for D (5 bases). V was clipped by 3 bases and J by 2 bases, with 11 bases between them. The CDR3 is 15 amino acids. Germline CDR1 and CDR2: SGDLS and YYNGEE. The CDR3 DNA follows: TGTGCCAGCAGCGCTTCGACAGTCACTAATGAAAAACTGTTTTTT. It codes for CASSASTVTNEKLFF.